This entry features one T cell receptor (beta chain) sequence. The antigen this receptor binds is unknown. Per-base quality was not reported, and no clone a single base away is much larger than it. Receptor libraries were prepared by PCR. The sequencer was an Illumina HiSeq 2500. Molecular barcoding was employed in the preparation of TCR libraries, with unique molecular identifiers being used to normalize TCRbeta repertoire quantification. TCRdb ran its own pipeline on the public reads, namely fastp trimming at Q25 and MiXCR clone calling, and kept in-frame beta chains. CDR3 protein sequences are deduplicated, and each keeps its most common genes and DNA. This sample is represented by 190,000 or so distinct CDR3 sequences; less than 8% of them were singletons. The ten largest account for 3% to 3.5% of the sample. This sample is part of a study of T-cell reconstitution after alpha-beta-depleted transplantation in children (dated by TCRdb to 2016 to 2018). With regard to the full study: The study quantitatively tracked T-cell immune reconstitution after TCRalphabeta/CD19-depleted allogeneic hematopoietic cell transplantation in children using TCR repertoire profiling.

The germline V gene encodes CDR1 SGHRS and CDR2 YFSETQ. There are 16 amino acids in the CDR3, from cysteine to phenylalanine inclusive. Left in the record is the CDR3 DNA by itself, 48 bases read in frame from the first base. Trimming takes 4 bases off V and 6 bases off J; junction bases not matched to a gene: 14. The sequence was collected from a human donor who donated a stem cell graft to a child with Wiskott-Aldrich syndrome. The rearranged segments are TRBV5-1 and TRBJ2-7; TRBD1 aligns with 9 central bases. Source: PBMCs from the stem cell graft donor, taken from the stem cell graft. The nucleotide sequence reads TGCGCCAGCAGCCCCGTTCGGGGACAGGGTAGAAGCGAGCAGTACTTC. Its translation is CASSPVRGQGRSEQYF.